This T cell receptor beta chain was sequenced in a study of CD8+CD57+ T cells in acquired aplastic anemia. About the study: Sorted CD4+ and CD8+ cells gave an average of roughly 3.5 ug of DNA. Notes on the study in general: CD8+ Simpson's diversity did not differ significantly between patients and controls. Between patients and controls, about 30 CD8+ CDR3 sequences were found in common.

Comments on this clonotype: Its target is not known.

Profiling that covered TCR beta VDJ and CDR3 relied on genomic DNA as its template. TCRdb itself ran the reads through MiXCR, one entry per CDR3 protein. Among approximately 32,000 distinct CDR3 sequences listed, roughly three quarters were seen once. Germline V CDR1 and CDR2: SEHNR, FQNEAQ (reference sequence). CDR3 size: 13 residues. With 7 bases removed from V and 4 bases from J, the gap between germline ends came to 14 bases. This chain uses TRBV7-9 with TRBJ2-7, with D perhaps TRBD1 or TRBD2 (5 bases each). Source material: sorted CD4+, CD8+, or CD8+CD57+ T cells (not recorded which) from PBMCs. This clonotype originated in a human donor in good health, serving as a control. CDR3 loop: CASIDPWGYEQYF. Written as DNA, the CDR3 is TGTGCCAGCATCGATCCTTGGGGGTACGAGCAGTACTTC.